The rows below give T cell receptor beta chains drawn from one sample of a study of T cell responses to AZD1222 COVID-19 vaccine. TCRdb's table, derived via immunoSEQ multiplex PCR, lists solely in-frame clones and lacks some. This repertoire shows more than 250,000 clones, over 90% found once; its top ten account for 0.5% to 0.7%. The material was peripheral blood, obtained on day 0 of AZD1222 vaccination. These receptor sequences come from an adult in good health. Both conserved end residues are part of each CDR3. The D gene is left open where the match is weak.

>TRBV5-5|-|TRBJ2-5
CASSLAPGRGQETQYF
>TRBV4-2|-|TRBJ2-1
CASSQFRGYEQFF
>TRBV28|-|TRBJ2-1
CASRSSGGLGFGEQFF
>TRBV4-1|-|TRBJ2-1
CASSQVFEDDEQFF
>TRBV6-1|-|TRBJ1-4
CASSEDGWRGSTTNEKLFF
>TRBV4-2|TRBD1|TRBJ1-1
CASGSGGTVNTEAFF
>TRBV30|-|TRBJ1-5
CAWSGRNQPQHF
>TRBV6-4|-|TRBJ2-1
CASSEVVQNDLTPYNEQFF
>TRBV30|-|TRBJ1-4
CAWSKPQATTNEKLFF
>TRBV13|TRBD2|TRBJ2-3
CASSKGLDTDTQYF
>TRBV9|TRBD1|TRBJ1-1
CASSVGRGPNTEAFF
>TRBV2|TRBD1|TRBJ1-4
CASIQGAANEKLFF
>TRBV7-9|TRBD1|TRBJ1-4
CASRQGYEKLFF
>TRBV2|-|TRBJ1-6
CASSSHLGGNSPLHF
>TRBV19|-|TRBJ2-1
CASSIIHGNNEQFF
>TRBV7-6|-|TRBJ2-7
CASSSAPGFTGEQYF
>TRBV12-3/TRBV12-4|-|TRBJ1-2
CASSPGGAYGYTF
>TRBV6-5|TRBD1|TRBJ1-1
CASREGARSWAFF
>TRBV19|-|TRBJ1-3
CASSIGRATGNTIYF
>TRBV5-8|-|TRBJ2-3
CASSHGVARTDTQYF
>TRBV3-1/TRBV3-2|-|TRBJ2-1
CASSPVDVNNEQFF
>TRBV28|TRBD1|TRBJ1-5
CASSPLTGGSKRPQHF
>TRBV2|-|TRBJ1-3
CASSEKDSYTIYF
>TRBV28|TRBD1|TRBJ1-1
CASKTGTGNTEAFF
>TRBV5-4|-|TRBJ1-2
CASSLERTYGYTF
>TRBV19|TRBD1|TRBJ2-7
CASSIGQASSYEQYF
>TRBV10-2|-|TRBJ2-5
CASSESLGRGRETQYF
>TRBV28|TRBD1|TRBJ2-7
CASRTGSQISYEQYF
>TRBV6-6|-|TRBJ1-3
CASRNDGGTGNTIYF
>TRBV2|-|TRBJ2-5
CASTGTSRGTQYF
>TRBV28|TRBD1|TRBJ2-1
CASSLLQGVGEQFF
>TRBV7-3|-|TRBJ2-3
CASSLKGIRTDTQYF
>TRBV7-9|-|TRBJ2-7
CASSPGSYEQYF
>TRBV4-3|-|TRBJ2-1
CASSQDRGRIGSNEQFF
>TRBV7-2|-|TRBJ1-5
CASSRDNQPQHF
>TRBV7-9|-|TRBJ1-2
CASSSGEYGYTF
>TRBV9|TRBD1|TRBJ1-1
CASSVGGGDRVNTEAFF
>TRBV15|-|TRBJ2-7
CATTDTEPYEQYF
>TRBV4-1|-|TRBJ1-5
CASSQELRGGQPQHF
>TRBV19|-|TRBJ1-2
CASYSGRGLGYGYTF
>TRBV20-1|-|TRBJ2-3
CSARQDTQYF
>TRBV5-5|TRBD2|TRBJ2-5
CASSLSTSGGRETQYF
>TRBV13|-|TRBJ2-1
CASSLGGANEQFF
>TRBV5-1|TRBD1|TRBJ2-7
CASSDRGGPYEQYF
>TRBV5-1|-|TRBJ1-3
CASSPLAGIGNTIYF
>TRBV15|-|TRBJ1-5
CATSSLNPRTFYSNQPQHF
>TRBV6-6|-|TRBJ1-3
CATLLSGPGNTIYF
>TRBV5-1|-|TRBJ2-2
CASSLTGPGELFF
>TRBV2|-|TRBJ1-4
CATTSWTAATNEKLFF
>TRBV4-2|-|TRBJ1-1
CASSPSSGGETVKAFF
>TRBV27|-|TRBJ1-1
CASSFGFTGTEAFF
>TRBV25-1|-|TRBJ1-1
CASSLGGAKAEAFF
>TRBV14|TRBD1|TRBJ1-1
CASSQVGQGTVNTEAFF
>TRBV4-2|-|TRBJ1-4
CASSRSPLTATNEKLFF
>TRBV24-1|-|TRBJ1-5
CATSDPSRNQPQHF
>TRBV2|TRBD2|TRBJ2-3
CASSNLRSSGGRDTQYF
>TRBV7-9|TRBD1|TRBJ1-2
CASSTRTGTGYTF
>TRBV28|-|TRBJ2-1
CASSLVENEQFF